This TCR beta chain was captured in a study of type 1 regulatory T cells. On the study more broadly: An in vitro protocol generated T-allo10, a Tr1-enriched, alloantigen-specific CD4 T cell product. Study-wide points: Compared with non-type 1 regulatory T cells, type 1 regulatory T cells showed a more restricted TCR repertoire.

Of note for this clonotype: Antigen: not known.

CDR3 size: 16 residues. V lost 8 bases and J lost 4; bases outside the gene matches: 13. Germline V gives CDR1 DFQATT, CDR2 SNEGSKA (reference sequence). TCRdb reanalysed the reads using MiXCR and keeps one entry per CDR3 protein. Of 70,000 or so distinct CDR3 sequences listed, around 20% are singletons. The sequence was collected from a human donor in good health. Sequences were obtained from cultured type 1 regulatory T (Tr1) cells, either the whole culture or a sorted fraction (not recorded which). The chain recombines TRBV20-1 with TRBJ2-7; TRBD2 matches 14 bases. CDR3 in DNA: TGCAGTCTCCGGAGGGGACTAGCGGGAGTGGGGTACGAGCAGTACTTC. It encodes CSLRRGLAGVGYEQYF.